Here is one TCR beta chain with its context. Its antigen is undetermined. The sample is drawn from a study of CXCR3-negative and CXCR3-positive naive CD8 T cells. The naive CD8+ gate required CD45RO-CCR7+CD27+CD95- phenotype. 5' RACE that incorporated UMI labels was used to prepare the TRB cDNA libraries. TCRdb re-called the 5' RACE reads and catalogs CDR3 proteins one per entry, DNA excluded. The sample totals about 62,000 distinct CDR3 sequences. CDR1 is SGHRS, CDR2 YFSETQ, per germline. The CDR3 covers 13 residues. Study-wide results and limits: Comparably high diversity marked both naive subsets, whereas memory CD8+ cells had much lower diversity. Naive subsets showed comparable surface CD5, and TCR interaction strength was also inferred from TRB CDR3 physicochemistry. Researchers report that CXCR3-positive naive cells carry more hydrophobic TRB CDR3s than CXCR3-negative naive cells.

The TCR was taken from a human donor in good health. Some clones in this sample may be carry-over from other donors' samples. The V gene is TRBV5-1, the J gene TRBJ2-2; as DNA is missing, the TRBD1 call by TCRdb cannot be tested. The source material was naive CXCR3- CD8+ T cells from blood. Subset meaning: CD45RO-CCR7+CD27+CD95- naive CD8+ T cells lacking CXCR3 (TNR3-). The CDR3: CASSGGNTGELFF.